This TCR beta chain was identified during a study of patients and donors after allogeneic stem cell transplantation. The CDR3 spans 12 residues. V dropped 4 bases and J dropped 8; count of bases not matched to a gene: 2. Germline CDR1 is KGHSH and CDR2 is LQKENI. Via MiXCR, TCRdb re-called the RT-PCR reads, giving one row per CDR3 protein. This table holds roughly 200,000 distinct CDR3 sequences, over 30% found once. This chain uses TRBV18 with TRBJ2-4, with TRBD1 identical over 7 bases. What was sequenced was blood, either unsorted or a sorted T cell fraction (not recorded which). This clonotype was obtained from a human donor who was either an allogeneic HSCT recipient or a stem cell or donor lymphocyte infusion donor (not recorded which). It is not recorded whose cells these are; they may come from a transplant donor. The CDR3 bases are TGTGCCAGCTCACAAGGGGGCGACATTCAGTACTTC. Amino acids: CASSQGGDIQYF.